This T cell receptor (beta chain) comes out of a study of cytomegalovirus exposure and HLA in healthy donors. Study-level background: A data release that came early held some 84 million unique TCRs from HLA-typed donors.

The table lists this clone with a few counts. Both 60 Vbeta primers and 13 Jbeta primers went into the PCR. Here immunoSEQ multiplex PCR was the method, and the copy in TCRdb shows in-frame clones only, minus some. The top ten hold under 20% of the sample, which has about 90,000 clones, approximately 79% seen once. Germline values: CDR1 SNHLY, CDR2 FYNNEI. This CDR3 has 12 residues. The origin of this receptor is a woman aged 60-70 years in good health and CMV-seropositive. Sequenced material: PBMCs. V usage is TRBV2 and J usage is TRBJ2-5; 7 nucleotides line up with TRBD2. Near its end, the DNA agrees better with TRBJ2-7, so the J call may be wrong. The CDR3 loop is CASSRTRVEQYF. CDR3 nucleotides: TGTGCCAGCAGCCGGACTAGGGTCGAGCAGTACTTC.